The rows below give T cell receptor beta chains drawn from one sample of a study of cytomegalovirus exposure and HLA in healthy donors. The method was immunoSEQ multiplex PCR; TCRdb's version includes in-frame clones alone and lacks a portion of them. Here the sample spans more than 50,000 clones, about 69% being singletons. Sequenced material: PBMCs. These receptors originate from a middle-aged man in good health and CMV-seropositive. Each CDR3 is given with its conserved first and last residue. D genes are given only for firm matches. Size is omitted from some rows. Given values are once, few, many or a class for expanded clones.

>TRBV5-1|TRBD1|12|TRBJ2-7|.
CASSRDSYEQYF
TGCGCCAGCAGCAGGGACAGTTACGAGCAGTACTTC
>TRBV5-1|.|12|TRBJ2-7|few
CASSLDGYEQYF
TGCGCCAGCAGCTTGGACGGGTACGAGCAGTACTTC
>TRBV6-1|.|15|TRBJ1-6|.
CASSEVVTLNSPLHF
TGTGCCAGCAGTGAAGTGGTGACACTTAATTCACCCCTCCACTTT
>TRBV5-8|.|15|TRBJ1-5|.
CASSLVGGRYAPQHF
TGTGCCAGCAGCTTGGTAGGAGGTCGCTATGCGCCCCAGCATTTT
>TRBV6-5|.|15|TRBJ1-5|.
CASSRALNSYQPQHF
TGTGCCAGCAGTAGAGCCCTGAACAGTTATCAGCCCCAGCATTTT
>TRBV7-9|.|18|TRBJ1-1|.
CASSLAGWRGLKNTEAFF
TGTGCCAGCAGCTTAGCTGGGTGGCGGGGGCTGAAAAACACTGAAGCTTTCTTT
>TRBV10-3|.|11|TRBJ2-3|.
CASSYTDTQYF
TGTGCCAGCAGTTACACAGATACGCAGTATTTT
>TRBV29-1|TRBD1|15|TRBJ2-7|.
CSVLVRDRGGLEQYF
TGCAGCGTCCTCGTCCGGGACAGGGGGGGTCTCGAGCAGTACTTC
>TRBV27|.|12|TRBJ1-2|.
CASRIGYYGYTF
TGTGCCAGCAGGATCGGTTACTATGGCTACACCTTC
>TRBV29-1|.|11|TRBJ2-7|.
CSVRRGYEQYF
TGCAGCGTTCGCAGGGGATACGAGCAGTACTTC
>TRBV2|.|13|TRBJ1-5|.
CASSNSFNQPQHF
TGTGCCAGCAGTAATAGCTTCAATCAGCCCCAGCATTTT
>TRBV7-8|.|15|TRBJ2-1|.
CASSFGLDPNNEQFF
TGTGCCAGCAGCTTCGGACTCGACCCTAACAATGAGCAGTTCTTC
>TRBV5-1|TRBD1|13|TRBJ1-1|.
CASSWDRGTEAFF
TGCGCCAGCAGCTGGGACAGGGGCACTGAAGCTTTCTTT
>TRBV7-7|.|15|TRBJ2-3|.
CASSLTGSRTDTQYF
TGTGCCAGCAGCCTTACAGGGTCTAGGACAGATACGCAGTATTTT
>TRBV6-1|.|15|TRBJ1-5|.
CASSEGRGRNQPQHF
TGTGCCAGCAGTGAGGGCAGGGGCCGAAATCAGCCCCAGCATTTT
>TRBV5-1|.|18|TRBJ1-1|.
CASSLMGRTIDRHTEAFF
TGCGCCAGCAGCTTGATGGGCAGAACCATTGACCGACACACTGAAGCTTTCTTT
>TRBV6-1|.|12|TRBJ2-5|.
CASSAIRETQYF
TGTGCCAGCAGCGCCATCAGAGAGACCCAGTACTTC
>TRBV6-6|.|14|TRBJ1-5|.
CASTGGSGNQPQHF
TGTGCCAGCACTGGAGGGTCGGGCAATCAGCCCCAGCATTTT
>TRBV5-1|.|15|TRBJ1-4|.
CASSFSGEEFEKLFF
TGCGCCAGCAGCTTTTCAGGGGAAGAGTTCGAAAAACTGTTTTTT
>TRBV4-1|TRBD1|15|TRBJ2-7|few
CASSQGTGRAYEQYF
TGCGCCAGCAGCCAAGGGACAGGACGGGCCTACGAGCAGTACTTC
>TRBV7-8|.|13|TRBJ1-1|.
CASSTLRNTEAFF
TGTGCCAGCAGCACATTAAGAAACACTGAAGCTTTCTTT
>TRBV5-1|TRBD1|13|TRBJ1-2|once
CASSFDRDYGYTF
TGCGCCAGCAGCTTTGACAGGGACTATGGCTACACCTTC
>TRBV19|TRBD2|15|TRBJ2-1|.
CASSTSGTSWDEQFF
TGTGCCAGTAGTACAAGCGGGACTAGCTGGGATGAGCAGTTCTTC
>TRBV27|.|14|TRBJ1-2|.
CASSWGGSNYGYTF
TGTGCCAGCAGTTGGGGGGGCTCTAACTATGGCTACACCTTC
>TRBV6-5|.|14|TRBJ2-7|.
CASSWGGAGYEQYF
TGTGCCAGCAGTTGGGGGGGGGCAGGCTACGAGCAGTACTTC
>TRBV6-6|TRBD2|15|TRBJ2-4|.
CASSYSGGVKNIQYF
TGTGCCAGCAGTTACAGCGGGGGGGTCAAAAACATTCAGTACTTC
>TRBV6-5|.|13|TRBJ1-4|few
CASRRVANEKLFF
TGTGCCAGCCGGCGGGTGGCTAATGAAAAACTGTTTTTT
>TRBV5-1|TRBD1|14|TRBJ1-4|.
CASRAGTGNNRLFF
TGCGCCAGCAGGGCCGGGACAGGGAATAATAGACTGTTTTTT
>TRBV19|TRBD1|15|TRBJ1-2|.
CASSTSGTGDYGYTF
TGTGCCAGTAGTACCTCCGGGACAGGGGACTATGGCTACACCTTC
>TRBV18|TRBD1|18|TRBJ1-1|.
CASSPRTGTGTPWAEAFF
TGTGCCAGCTCACCACGGACAGGGACGGGGACCCCATGGGCTGAAGCTTTCTTT
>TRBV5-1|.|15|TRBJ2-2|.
CASSLQGGNTGELFF
TGCGCCAGCAGCCTGCAGGGTGGGAACACCGGGGAGCTGTTTTTT
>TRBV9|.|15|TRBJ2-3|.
CASSVARGNTDTQYF
TGTGCCAGCAGCGTAGCCCGGGGGAATACAGATACGCAGTATTTT
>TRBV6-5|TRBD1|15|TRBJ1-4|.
CASSRQGEGSEKLFF
TGTGCCAGCAGTCGACAGGGGGAAGGGAGTGAAAAACTGTTTTTT
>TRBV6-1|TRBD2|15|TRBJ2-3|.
CASAERLAGTDTQYF
TGTGCCAGTGCTGAAAGGCTAGCGGGCACAGATACGCAGTATTTT
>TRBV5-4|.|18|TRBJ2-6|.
CASSVGGAGRSGANVLTF
TGTGCCAGCAGCGTTGGTGGGGCAGGCCGCTCTGGGGCCAACGTCCTGACTTTC
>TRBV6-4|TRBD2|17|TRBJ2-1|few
CASSDSRSGGGYNEQFF
TGTGCCAGCAGTGACTCTCGCAGCGGGGGGGGCTACAATGAGCAGTTCTTC
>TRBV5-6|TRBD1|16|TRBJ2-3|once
CASPPPDRLRTDTQYF
TGTGCCAGCCCCCCCCCGGACAGGCTACGCACAGATACGCAGTATTTT
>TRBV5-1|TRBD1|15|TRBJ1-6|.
CASSFPDRGNSPLHF
TGCGCCAGCAGCTTCCCGGACAGGGGTAATTCACCCCTCCACTTT
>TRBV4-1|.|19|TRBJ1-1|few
CASSQESPGTGGPNTEAFF
TGCGCCAGCAGCCAAGAAAGTCCAGGGACGGGAGGTCCGAACACTGAAGCTTTCTTT
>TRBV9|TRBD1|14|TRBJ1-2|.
CASSVNQGANGYTF
TGTGCCAGCAGCGTAAACCAGGGGGCGAATGGCTACACCTTC
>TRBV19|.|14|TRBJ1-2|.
CASSPGGGGYGYTF
TGTGCCAGTAGCCCGGGAGGAGGCGGCTATGGCTACACCTTC
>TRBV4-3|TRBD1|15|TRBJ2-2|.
CASSAGTVNTGELFF
TGCGCCAGCAGCGCCGGGACAGTGAACACCGGGGAGCTGTTTTTT
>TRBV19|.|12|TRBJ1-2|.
CASRSVAYGYTF
TGTGCCAGTAGATCAGTTGCCTATGGCTACACCTTC
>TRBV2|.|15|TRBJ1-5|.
CASRDSSYSNQPQHF
TGTGCCAGCCGAGACAGTTCTTATAGCAATCAGCCCCAGCATTTT
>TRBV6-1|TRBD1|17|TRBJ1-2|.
CASSEVGTGGADYGYTF
TGTGCCAGCAGTGAAGTTGGGACAGGGGGCGCGGACTATGGCTACACCTTC
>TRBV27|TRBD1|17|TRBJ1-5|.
CASSFGTGGRNNQPQHF
TGTGCCAGCAGTTTCGGGACAGGGGGCAGGAACAATCAGCCCCAGCATTTT
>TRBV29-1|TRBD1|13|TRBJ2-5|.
CSVAQGAGETQYF
TGCAGCGTTGCTCAGGGGGCTGGGGAGACCCAGTACTTC
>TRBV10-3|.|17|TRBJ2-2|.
CAINPGGPGTASGELFF
TGTGCCATCAATCCAGGGGGGCCCGGGACCGCATCTGGGGAGCTGTTTTTT
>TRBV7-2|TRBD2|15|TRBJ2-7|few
CASSISGGINYEQYF
TGTGCCAGCAGCATTAGCGGGGGGATTAACTACGAGCAGTACTTC
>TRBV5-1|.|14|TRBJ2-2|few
CASRSGASTGELFF
TGCGCCAGCAGGTCAGGGGCGAGCACCGGGGAGCTGTTTTTT
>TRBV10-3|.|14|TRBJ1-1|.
CAISGYREGTEAFF
TGTGCCATCAGTGGTTACAGGGAGGGCACTGAAGCTTTCTTT
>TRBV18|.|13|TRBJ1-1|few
CASSPTGNTEAFF
TGTGCCAGCTCACCGACAGGGAACACTGAAGCTTTCTTT
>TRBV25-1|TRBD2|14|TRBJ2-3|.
CASSPTGGSDTQYF
TGTGCCAGCAGTCCCACGGGGGGGTCAGATACGCAGTATTTT
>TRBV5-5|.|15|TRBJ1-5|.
CASSFIGAARWPQHF
TGTGCCAGCAGCTTTATAGGGGCAGCAAGGTGGCCCCAGCATTTT